The 8 T cell receptor beta chains below were found in one sample sequenced in a study of identical twins. TCRdb reanalysed the 5' RACE reads using MiXCR and keeps one entry per CDR3 protein. Of around 960,000 distinct CDR3 sequences in the sample, approximately 13% were seen once. These data also formed part of another study, on yellow fever vaccine responses in identical twins.

Sequenced material: PBMCs. These receptors were taken from a woman aged 18 to 35 in good health.

This clonotype was seen only a few times. This chain joins TRBV2 and TRBJ1-1; D uncertain. The length of the CDR3 is 15 residues. Germline V gene sequence: CDR1 SNHLY, CDR2 FYNNEI. V was shortened by 0 bases and J by 0 bases, with 8 bases between the two germline ends. This CDR3 is CASSEAISMNTEAFF. CDR3 in DNA: TGTGCCAGCAGTGAAGCTATCAGCATGAACACTGAAGCTTTCTTT.

This clonotype was found a few times. The chain is built from TRBV4-1 and TRBJ2-1; 9 nucleotides line up with TRBD1. Germline assignment: CDR1 MGHRA and CDR2 YSYEKL. There are 15 residues in the CDR3. Trimming at V came to 3 bases and at J to 4 bases, leaving 4 bases not matched to a gene. Here the CDR3 DNA reads TGCGCCAGCAGCCACTTACAGGGGGCGTACAATGAGCAGTTCTTC. It yields the protein CASSHLQGAYNEQFF.

This clonotype was seen ten or more times. V is TRBV2 and J is TRBJ2-1; D remains ambiguous. From germline, CDR1 is SNHLY and CDR2 FYNNEI. Trimming pared 8 bases from V and 6 bases from J, leaving 11 bases between. The CDR3 runs to 12 residues. The CDR3 DNA reads TGTGCCAGCGGGCCCGCCGGCAATGAGCAGTTCTTC. Protein product: CASGPAGNEQFF. Variable domain in full (rest from reference TRBV2 and TRBJ2-1): EPEVTQTPSHQVTQMGQEVILRCVPISNHLYFYWYRQILGQKVEFLVSFYNNEISEKSEIFDDQFSVERPDGSNFTLKIRSTKLEDSAMYFCASGPAGNEQFFGPGTRLTVL.

There are a few counts of this clonotype. This chain links TRBV12-3 or TRBV12-4 with TRBJ2-1, with no clear D. The CDR3 runs to 15 residues. Trimming shortened V by 5 bases and J by 6 bases, and 17 bases separated the two germline ends. CDR3 in amino acids: CASSPASRRINEQFF. In nucleotides, the CDR3 is TGTGCCAGCAGTCCGGCGTCACGGAGAATCAATGAGCAGTTCTTC.

This clonotype was counted at least ten times. The rearrangement joins TRBV15 to TRBJ2-7, with D maybe TRBD2 (5 bases). CDR3 length: 12 residues. Trimming left V 1 base short and J 4 bases short, with 5 bases between. Germline V CDR1 and CDR2: LNHNV, YYDKDF (reference sequence). In DNA form, the CDR3 reads TGTGCCACCAGCAGAGGAGGGTACGAGCAGTACTTC. Protein sequence: CATSRGGYEQYF.

In this sample, this clonotype turned up many times. The chain combines TRBV29-1 with TRBJ2-1; D remains unclear. Germline CDR1 SQVTM, CDR2 ANQGSEA. This CDR3 region has 11 residues. The V end lost 8 bases, the J end lost 8 bases, and 13 bases lay between the germline ends. The CDR3: CSSSSAHEQFF. The CDR3 nucleotides read TGCAGCTCCTCCTCGGCTCATGAGCAGTTCTTC.

The chain links TRBV9 to TRBJ2-1, with 9 bases that match TRBD1. Germline lookup yields CDR1 SGDLS and CDR2 YYNGEE. V shed 0 bases and J 6 bases; nucleotides not matched to a gene: 4. The CDR3 contains 15 residues. This chain's CDR3 is CASSVVGQGFNEQFF. In nucleotides, the CDR3 is TGTGCCAGCAGCGTAGTGGGACAGGGTTTCAATGAGCAGTTCTTC.

The rearrangement uses TRBV11-2 and TRBJ2-4; tentative D call: TRBD1 (5 bases). CDR1 is SGHAT, CDR2 FQNNGV, per germline. V dropped 2 bases and J dropped 6 bases, with 8 bases sitting between them. The CDR3 runs to 13 residues. CDR3 DNA: TGTGCCAGCAGCTTAACAGGCGGAAACATTCAGTACTTC. Amino acid sequence: CASSLTGGNIQYF.